Each of the 5 T cell receptor beta chains below was sequenced from the same sample in a study of blood T cell repertoires in COVID-19. Repertoires were generated with immunoSEQ multiplex PCR, while TCRdb's copy carries only in-frame clones and drops some. The sample carries tens of thousands of clones, around 90% recorded once. Material for sequencing was peripheral blood. These receptors all stem from a man in his forties or fifties with acute or convalescent COVID-19.

This chain joins TRBV27 and TRBJ2-1; 8 nucleotides line up with TRBD1. Germline trimming cut 5 bases from V and 3 bases from J; bases unmatched to any gene: 6. Germline V gene sequence: CDR1 MNHEY, CDR2 SMNVEV (reference sequence). CDR3 length equals 15 residues. This CDR3 is CASSPGGGGYNEQFF. In DNA, the CDR3 is TGTGCCAGCAGTCCAGGGGGCGGAGGCTACAATGAGCAGTTCTTC.

The chain links TRBV28 to TRBJ2-7; 11 bases agree with TRBD2. Per the germline V gene, CDR1 is MDHEN and CDR2 is SYDVKM. The CDR3 is 17 amino acids. J lost 0 bases, V lost 6 bases, and 10 bases had no gene match. The CDR3 nucleotides are TGTGCCAGCAGAAGGGGACTAGCGGACTTTAGCTCCTACGAGCAGTACTTC. It translates to CASRRGLADFSSYEQYF. Complete variable domain (other parts from reference TRBV28 and TRBJ2-7): DVKVTQSSRYLVKRTGEKVFLECVQDMDHENMFWYRQDPGLGLRLIYFSYDVKMKEKGDIPEGYSVSREKKERFSLILESASTNQTSMYLCASRRGLADFSSYEQYFGPGTRLTVT.

The chain uses TRBV11-1 and TRBJ2-1; a possible D gene is TRBD2 (7 bases). The CDR3 runs to 16 residues. The germline CDR1 and CDR2 sequences are SGHAT and FQDESV (reference sequence). V lost 0 bases to trimming and J lost 3 bases, with 12 bases between them. The CDR3 bases are TGTGCCAGCAGCTTAGCGGGGGGGGCTCTCTACAATGAGCAGTTCTTC. Protein sequence: CASSLAGGALYNEQFF.

The V gene is TRBV29-1, the J gene TRBJ1-5; the match to TRBD1 covers 7 bases. The germline V gene has CDR1 SQVTM and CDR2 ANQGSEA. J gave up 7 bases and V 1 base, and 4 bases lay outside the gene matches. The CDR3 is 13 residues long. The CDR3 DNA sequence: TGCAGCGTTGAAGTCCAGGGGGGACAGCCCCAGCATTTT. Amino acids: CSVEVQGGQPQHF.

This chain joins TRBV30 and TRBJ1-4; no reliable D call. Germline V gene lookup returns CDR1 GTSNPN and CDR2 SVGIG (reference sequence). V was cut by 5 bases and J by 4 bases, with 8 bases left in between. The CDR3 consists of 12 residues. CDR3 in DNA: TGTGCCTGGGCATTCGGTAATGAAAAACTGTTTTTT. It encodes CAWAFGNEKLFF.